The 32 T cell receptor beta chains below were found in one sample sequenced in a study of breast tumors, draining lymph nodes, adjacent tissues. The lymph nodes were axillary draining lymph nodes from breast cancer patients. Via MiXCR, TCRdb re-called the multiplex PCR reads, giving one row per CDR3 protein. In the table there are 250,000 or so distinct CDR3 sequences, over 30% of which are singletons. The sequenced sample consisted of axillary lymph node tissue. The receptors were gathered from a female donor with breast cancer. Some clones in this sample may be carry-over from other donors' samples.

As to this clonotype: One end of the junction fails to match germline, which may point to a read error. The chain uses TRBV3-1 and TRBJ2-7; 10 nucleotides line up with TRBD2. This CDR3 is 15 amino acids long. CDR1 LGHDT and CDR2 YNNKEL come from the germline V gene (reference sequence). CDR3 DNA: TGTGCCAGCAGCCAAGAGGAGCGGGAGGGCTACGAGCGGTACTTC. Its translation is CASSQEEREGYERYF.

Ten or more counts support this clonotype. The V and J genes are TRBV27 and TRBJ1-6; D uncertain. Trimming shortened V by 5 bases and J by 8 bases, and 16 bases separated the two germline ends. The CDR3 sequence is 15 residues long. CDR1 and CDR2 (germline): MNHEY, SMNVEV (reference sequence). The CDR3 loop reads CASSPQPGVYSPLHF. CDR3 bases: TGTGCCAGCAGTCCTCAACCGGGTGTGTATTCACCCCTCCACTTT.

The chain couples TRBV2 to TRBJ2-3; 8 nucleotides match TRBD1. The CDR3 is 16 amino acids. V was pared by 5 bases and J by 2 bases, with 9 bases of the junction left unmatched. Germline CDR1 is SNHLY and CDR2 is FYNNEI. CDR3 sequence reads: CASSFHRGRTTDTQYF. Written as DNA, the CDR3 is TGTGCCAGCAGTTTTCACAGGGGGAGAACCACAGATACGCAGTATTTT.

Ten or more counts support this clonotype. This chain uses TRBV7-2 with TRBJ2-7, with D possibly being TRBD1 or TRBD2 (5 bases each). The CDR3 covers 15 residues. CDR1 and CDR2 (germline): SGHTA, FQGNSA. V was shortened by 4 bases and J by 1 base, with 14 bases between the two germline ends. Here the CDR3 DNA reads TGTGCCAGCAGCTCTCAGGGACCTAAGTCCTACGAGCAGTACTTC. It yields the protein CASSSQGPKSYEQYF.

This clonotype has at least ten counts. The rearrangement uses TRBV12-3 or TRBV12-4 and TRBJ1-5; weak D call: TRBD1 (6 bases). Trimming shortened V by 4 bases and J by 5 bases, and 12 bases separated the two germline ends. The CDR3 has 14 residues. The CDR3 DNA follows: TGTGCCAGCAGTTACCAGGGGTTCGATCAGCCCCAGCATTTT. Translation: CASSYQGFDQPQHF.

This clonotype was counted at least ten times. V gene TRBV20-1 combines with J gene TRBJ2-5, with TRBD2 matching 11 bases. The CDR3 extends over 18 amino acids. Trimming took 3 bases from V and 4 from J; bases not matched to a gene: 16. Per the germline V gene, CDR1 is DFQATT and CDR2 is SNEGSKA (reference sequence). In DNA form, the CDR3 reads TGCAGTGCTAGTTCGAGTCTCGGTAGCGGGAGGGACGCAGAGACCCAGTACTTC. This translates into CSASSSLGSGRDAETQYF.

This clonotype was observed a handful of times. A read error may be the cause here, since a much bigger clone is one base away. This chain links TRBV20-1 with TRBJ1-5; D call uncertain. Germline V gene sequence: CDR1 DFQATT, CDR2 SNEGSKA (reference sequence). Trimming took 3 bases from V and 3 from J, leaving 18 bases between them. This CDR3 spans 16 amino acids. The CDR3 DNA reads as TGCAGTGCTAGCAGGATCAGTGGTGAGGCCAATCAGCCCCAGCATTTT. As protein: CSASRISGEANQPQHF.

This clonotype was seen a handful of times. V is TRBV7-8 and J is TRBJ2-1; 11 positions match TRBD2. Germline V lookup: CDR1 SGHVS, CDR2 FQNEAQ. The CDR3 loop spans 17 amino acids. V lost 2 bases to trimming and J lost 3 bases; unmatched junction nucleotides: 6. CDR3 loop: CASSLPTSGSLYNEQFF. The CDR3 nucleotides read TGTGCCAGCAGCTTACCCACTAGCGGGAGTCTCTACAATGAGCAGTTCTTC. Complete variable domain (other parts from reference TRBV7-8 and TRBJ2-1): GAGVSQSPRYKVAKRGQDVALRCDPISGHVSLFWYQQALGQGPEFLTYFQNEAQLDKSGLPSDRFFAERPEGSVSTLKIQRTQQEDSAVYLCASSLPTSGSLYNEQFFGPGTRLTVL.

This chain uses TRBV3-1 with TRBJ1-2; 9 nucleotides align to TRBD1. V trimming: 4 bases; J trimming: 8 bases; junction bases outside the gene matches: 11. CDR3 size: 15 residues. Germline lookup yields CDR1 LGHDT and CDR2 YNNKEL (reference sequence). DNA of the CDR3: TGTGCCAGCAGCCCCTCCGGGACAGGGCGCAAGGGCTACACCTTC. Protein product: CASSPSGTGRKGYTF.

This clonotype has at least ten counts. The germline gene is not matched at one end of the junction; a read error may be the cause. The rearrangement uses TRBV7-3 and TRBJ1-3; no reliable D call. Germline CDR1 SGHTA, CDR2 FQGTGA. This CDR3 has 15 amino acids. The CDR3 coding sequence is TGTGCCAGCAGCTTAACTGGCGGCTCTGAAAACACCATATATTTT. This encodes CASSLTGGSENTIYF.

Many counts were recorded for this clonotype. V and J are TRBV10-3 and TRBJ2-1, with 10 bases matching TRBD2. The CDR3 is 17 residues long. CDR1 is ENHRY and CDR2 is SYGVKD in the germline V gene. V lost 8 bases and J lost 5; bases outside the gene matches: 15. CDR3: CAIAIGVAGGTNNEQFF. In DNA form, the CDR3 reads TGTGCCATCGCAATAGGGGTAGCGGGAGGAACTAACAATGAGCAGTTCTTC.

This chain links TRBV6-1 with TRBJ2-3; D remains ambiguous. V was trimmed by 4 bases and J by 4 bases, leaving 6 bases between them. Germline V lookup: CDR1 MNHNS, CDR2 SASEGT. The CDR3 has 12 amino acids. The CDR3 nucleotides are TGTGCCAGCAGTGTTAGGTCAGATACGCAGTATTTT. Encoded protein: CASSVRSDTQYF.

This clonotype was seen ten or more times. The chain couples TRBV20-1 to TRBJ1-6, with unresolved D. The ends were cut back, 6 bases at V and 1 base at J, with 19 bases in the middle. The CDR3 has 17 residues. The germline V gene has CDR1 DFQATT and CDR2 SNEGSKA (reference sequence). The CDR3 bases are TGCAGTGCCACAAGAGGGAGGGAAGGATCCTATAATTCACCCCTCCACTTT. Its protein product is CSATRGREGSYNSPLHF.

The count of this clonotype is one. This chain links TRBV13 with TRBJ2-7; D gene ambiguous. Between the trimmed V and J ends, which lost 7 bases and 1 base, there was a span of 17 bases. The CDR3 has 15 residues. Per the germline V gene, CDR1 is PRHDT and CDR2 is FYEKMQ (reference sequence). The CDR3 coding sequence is TGTGCCAGCACCCAACACCCAGCCCTGTCCTACGAGCAGTACTTC. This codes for CASTQHPALSYEQYF.

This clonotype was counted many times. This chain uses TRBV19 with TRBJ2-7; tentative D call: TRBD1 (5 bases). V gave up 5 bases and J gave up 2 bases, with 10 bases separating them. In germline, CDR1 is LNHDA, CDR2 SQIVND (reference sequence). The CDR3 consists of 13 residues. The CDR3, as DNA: TGTGCCAGTAGTCGCAGGGAAACCTACGAGCAGTACTTC. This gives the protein CASSRRETYEQYF.

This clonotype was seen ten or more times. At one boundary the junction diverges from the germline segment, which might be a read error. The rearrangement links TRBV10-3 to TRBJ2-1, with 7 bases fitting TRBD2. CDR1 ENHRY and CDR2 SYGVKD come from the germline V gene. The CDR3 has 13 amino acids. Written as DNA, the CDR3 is TGTGCCATCGGGGACTACCGATACAATAAGCAGTTCTTC. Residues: CAIGDYRYNKQFF.

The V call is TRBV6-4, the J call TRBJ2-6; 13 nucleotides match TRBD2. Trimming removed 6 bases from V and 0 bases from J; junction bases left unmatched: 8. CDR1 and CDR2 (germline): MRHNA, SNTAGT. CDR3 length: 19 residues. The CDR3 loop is CASRRGTSGILSGANVLTF. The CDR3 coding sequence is TGTGCCAGCAGGCGGGGGACTAGCGGGATCCTCTCTGGGGCCAACGTCCTGACTTTC.

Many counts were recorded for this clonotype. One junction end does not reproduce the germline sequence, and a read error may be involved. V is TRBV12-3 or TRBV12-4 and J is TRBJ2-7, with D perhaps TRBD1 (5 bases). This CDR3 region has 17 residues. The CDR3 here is CASSFEDKHLTSHEQYF. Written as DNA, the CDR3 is TGTGCCAGCAGTTTCGAGGACAAGCACTTAACCTCCCACGAGCAGTACTTC.

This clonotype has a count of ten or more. In DNA, the CDR3 is TGTGCCAGCAGCCAAGTTGCCGGGACTTCTGGCTACACCTTC. The encoded protein is CASSQVAGTSGYTF. The chain joins TRBV4-2 to TRBJ1-2, with D tentatively TRBD1 (5 bases). The CDR3 length is 14 residues. The V and J ends lost 1 base and 7 bases respectively, with 13 bases between them. The germline V gene encodes CDR1 LGHNA and CDR2 YNFKEQ.

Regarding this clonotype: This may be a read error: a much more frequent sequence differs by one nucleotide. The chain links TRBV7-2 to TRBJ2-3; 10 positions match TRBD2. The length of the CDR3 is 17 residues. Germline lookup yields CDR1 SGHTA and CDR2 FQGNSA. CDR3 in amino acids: CANSPGTSATSTDTQYF. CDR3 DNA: TGTGCCAACAGCCCCGGGACTAGCGCTACAAGCACAGATACGCAGTATTTT.

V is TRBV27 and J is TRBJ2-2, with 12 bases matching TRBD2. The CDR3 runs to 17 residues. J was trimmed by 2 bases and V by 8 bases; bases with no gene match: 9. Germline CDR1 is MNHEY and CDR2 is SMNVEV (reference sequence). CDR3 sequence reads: CASRRLAGATNTGELFF. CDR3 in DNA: TGTGCCAGCCGACGACTAGCGGGAGCCACAAACACCGGGGAGCTGTTTTTT.

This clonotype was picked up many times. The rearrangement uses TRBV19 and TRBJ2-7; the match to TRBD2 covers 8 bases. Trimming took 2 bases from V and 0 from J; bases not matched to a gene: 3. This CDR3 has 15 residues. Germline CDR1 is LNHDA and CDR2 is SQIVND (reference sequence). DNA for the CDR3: TGTGCCAGTAGTATAATTCTAGCGGGCTCCTACGAGCAGTACTTC. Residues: CASSIILAGSYEQYF.

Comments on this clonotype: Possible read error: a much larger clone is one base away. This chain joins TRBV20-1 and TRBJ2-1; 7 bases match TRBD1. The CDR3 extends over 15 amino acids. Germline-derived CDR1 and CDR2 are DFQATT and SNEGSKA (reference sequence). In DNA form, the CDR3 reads TGCAGTGCCCCAGGGTGGTTAACAGGGGACAATGAGCAGCTCTTC. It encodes CSAPGWLTGDNEQLF.

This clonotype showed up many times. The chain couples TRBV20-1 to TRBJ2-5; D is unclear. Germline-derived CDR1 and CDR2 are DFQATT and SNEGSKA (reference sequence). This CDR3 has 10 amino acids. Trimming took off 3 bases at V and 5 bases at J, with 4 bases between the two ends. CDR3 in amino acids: CSASTETQYF. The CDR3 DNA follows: TGCAGTGCTAGTACCGAGACCCAGTACTTC.

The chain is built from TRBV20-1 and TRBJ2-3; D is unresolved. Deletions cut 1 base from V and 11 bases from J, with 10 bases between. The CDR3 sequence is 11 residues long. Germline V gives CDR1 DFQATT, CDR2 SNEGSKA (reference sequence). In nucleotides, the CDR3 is TGCAGTGCTAGAGGAAGGGTTGAGCAGTATTTT. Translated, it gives CSARGRVEQYF.

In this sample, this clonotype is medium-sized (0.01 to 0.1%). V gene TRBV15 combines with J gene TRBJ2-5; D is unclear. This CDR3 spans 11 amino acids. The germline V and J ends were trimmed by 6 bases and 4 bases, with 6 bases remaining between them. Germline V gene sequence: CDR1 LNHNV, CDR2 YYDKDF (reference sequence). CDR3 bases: TGTGCCACCAGAAACGTAGAGACCCAGTACTTC. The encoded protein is CATRNVETQYF.

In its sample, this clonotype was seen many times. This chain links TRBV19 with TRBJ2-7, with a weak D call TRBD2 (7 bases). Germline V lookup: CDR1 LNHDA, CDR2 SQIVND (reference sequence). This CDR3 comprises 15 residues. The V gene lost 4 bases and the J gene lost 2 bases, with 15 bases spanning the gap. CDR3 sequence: CASSTVLGGPYEQYF. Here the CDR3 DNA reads TGTGCCAGTAGTACGGTACTCGGGGGGCCCTACGAGCAGTACTTC.

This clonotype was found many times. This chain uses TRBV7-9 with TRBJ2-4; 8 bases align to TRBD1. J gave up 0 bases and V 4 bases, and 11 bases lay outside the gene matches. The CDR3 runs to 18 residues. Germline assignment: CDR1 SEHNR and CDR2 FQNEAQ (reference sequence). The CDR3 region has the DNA TGTGCCAGCAGCTGGGACAGGACCACAGATTTAGCCAAAAACATTCAGTACTTC. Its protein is CASSWDRTTDLAKNIQYF.

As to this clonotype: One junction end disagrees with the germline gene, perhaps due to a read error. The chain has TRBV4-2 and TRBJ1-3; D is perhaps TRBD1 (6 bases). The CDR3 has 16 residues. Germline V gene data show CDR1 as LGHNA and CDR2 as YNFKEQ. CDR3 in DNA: TGTGCCAGCAACCAAGAAGGGACAAACTCTGGAAACACCATATATTTT. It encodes CASNQEGTNSGNTIYF.

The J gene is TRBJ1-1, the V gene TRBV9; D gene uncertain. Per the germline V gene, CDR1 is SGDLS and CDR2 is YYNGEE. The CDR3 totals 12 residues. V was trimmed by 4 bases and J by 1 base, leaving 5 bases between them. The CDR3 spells CASSRRNTEAFF. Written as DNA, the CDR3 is TGTGCCAGCAGCCGAAGGAACACTGAAGCTTTCTTT. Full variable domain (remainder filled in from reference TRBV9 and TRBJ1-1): DSGVTQTPKHLITATGQRVTLRCSPRSGDLSVYWYQQSLDQGLQFLIQYYNGEERAKGNILERFSAQQFPDLHSELNLSSLELGDSALYFCASSRRNTEAFFGQGTRLTVV.

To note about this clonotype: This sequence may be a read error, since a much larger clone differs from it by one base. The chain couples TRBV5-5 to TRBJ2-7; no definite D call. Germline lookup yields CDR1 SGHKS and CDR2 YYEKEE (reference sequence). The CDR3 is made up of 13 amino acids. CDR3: CANSLNYPYEQYF. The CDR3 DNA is TGTGCCAACAGCTTGAACTACCCCTACGAGCAGTACTTC.

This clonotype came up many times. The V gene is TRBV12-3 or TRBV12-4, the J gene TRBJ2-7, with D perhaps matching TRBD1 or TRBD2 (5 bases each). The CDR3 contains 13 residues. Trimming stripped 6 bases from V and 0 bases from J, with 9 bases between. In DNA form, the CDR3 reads TGTGCCAGCAGCCGGGACCACTCCTACGAGCAGTACTTC. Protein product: CASSRDHSYEQYF.